Shown below are 15 T cell receptor beta chains from a single sample sequenced in a study of CD8 T cells in ankylosing spondylitis. MiXCR was run by TCRdb on the 5' RACE reads, yielding one entry per CDR3 protein. The repertoire consists of about 160,000 distinct CDR3 sequences, with 15% to 20% occurring once and the leading ten covering about 8.2%. Sequenced input: blood, either unsorted or a sorted T cell fraction (not recorded which). These receptors came from a male donor with ankylosing spondylitis or in good health (not recorded which).

The genes are TRBV2 and TRBJ2-7; D is uncertain. Germline V lookup: CDR1 SNHLY, CDR2 FYNNEI. Deletions cut 2 bases from V and 4 bases from J, with 21 bases between. The CDR3 has 17 amino acids. Here the CDR3 DNA reads TGTGCCAGCAGTGAAACTTGGGGTAACCTGGCTGGGTACGAGCAGTACTTC. This codes for CASSETWGNLAGYEQYF.

This clonotype was seen a few times. V is TRBV29-1 and J is TRBJ1-1, with D perhaps matching TRBD1 (6 bases). The length of the CDR3 is 13 residues. V lost 0 bases and J lost 4, with 9 bases in between. Germline V gene data show CDR1 as SQVTM and CDR2 as ANQGSEA. The CDR3 bases are TGCAGCGTTGAAGAAGGGGGGTTCACTGAAGCTTTCTTT. Amino acid sequence: CSVEEGGFTEAFF.

This clonotype was detected ten times or more. The V call is TRBV5-1, the J call TRBJ1-1; the D gene is possibly TRBD1 (6 bases). Germline V gene data show CDR1 as SGHRS and CDR2 as YFSETQ. Trimming took off 5 bases at V and 0 bases at J, with 8 bases between the two ends. This CDR3 comprises 13 residues. As DNA, the CDR3 is TGCGCCAGCAGGGACAGTATGAACACTGAAGCTTTCTTT. Amino acids: CASRDSMNTEAFF.

This clonotype was seen just once. V and J are TRBV6-1 and TRBJ1-2; 8 positions agree with TRBD1. V shed 5 bases, J shed 4 bases, and the junction held 6 bases outside the gene matches. This CDR3 contains 14 residues. The germline CDR1 and CDR2 sequences are MNHNS and SASEGT. CDR3 coding DNA: TGTGCCAGCAGTCGGACGGGACAGGCCTATGGCTACACCTTC. As protein: CASSRTGQAYGYTF.

This clonotype was picked up many times. V usage is TRBV20-1 and J usage is TRBJ1-4, with D unclear. This CDR3 has 13 residues. V lost 1 base and J lost 6, with 9 bases in between. The germline V gene has CDR1 DFQATT and CDR2 SNEGSKA (reference sequence). CDR3 coding DNA: TGCAGTGCTAGAGCCCTTAGGGATGAAAAACTGTTTTTT. This encodes CSARALRDEKLFF.

Only a few counts were recorded for this clonotype. V gene TRBV28 combines with J gene TRBJ1-3; D uncertain. Trimming removed 3 bases from V and 7 bases from J, with 10 bases in between. The germline gives CDR1 MDHEN, CDR2 SYDVKM. The CDR3 sequence is 13 residues long. The DNA for the CDR3 is TGTGCCAGCAGTTTGGGTATCCCTAACACCATATATTTT. The encoded protein is CASSLGIPNTIYF.

This clonotype was seen many times. V is TRBV12-3 or TRBV12-4 and J is TRBJ2-1, with D unclear. Trimming took off 5 bases at V and 4 bases at J, with 12 bases between the two ends. The CDR3 sequence is 14 residues long. The CDR3, as DNA: TGTGCCAGCAGTGGCCCTGACCATTACAATGAGCAGTTCTTC. Translated, it gives CASSGPDHYNEQFF.

This clonotype was found a few times. The chain uses TRBV3-1 and TRBJ2-3; weak D call: TRBD1 (5 bases). Between the trimmed V and J ends, which lost 3 bases and 5 bases, there was a span of 15 bases. CDR3 length equals 15 residues. Germline V gene data show CDR1 as LGHDT and CDR2 as YNNKEL (reference sequence). The CDR3 DNA follows: TGTGCCAGCAGCCACCCACATGGGGCAGGAGATACGCAGTATTTT. This encodes CASSHPHGAGDTQYF.

This clonotype was seen repeatedly, ten times or more. CDR3 sequence (DNA): TGTGCCTGCACCACCCGGCTAGTAACCTACGAGCAGTACTTC. As protein: CACTTRLVTYEQYF. The chain employs TRBV28 and TRBJ2-7; no definite D call. Germline CDR1 is MDHEN and CDR2 is SYDVKM. Trimming left V 11 bases short and J 2 bases short, with 19 bases between. The CDR3 totals 14 residues.

This clonotype was seen repeatedly, ten times or more. The chain uses TRBV20-1 and TRBJ1-5, with a weak D call TRBD1 (6 bases). Between the trimmed V and J ends, which lost 0 bases and 5 bases, there was a span of 14 bases. Germline lookup yields CDR1 DFQATT and CDR2 SNEGSKA (reference sequence). The CDR3 contains 15 residues. CDR3 sequence (DNA): TGCAGTGCTAGAGATGTGACAGGAACTTATCAGCCCCAGCATTTT. This gives the protein CSARDVTGTYQPQHF.

This clonotype has a count of ten or more. The chain has TRBV2 and TRBJ2-1; 7 bases are a match to TRBD2. CDR1 and CDR2 from the germline V gene are SNHLY and FYNNEI. The trim removed 7 bases at V and 8 bases at J, leaving 17 bases unmatched. The CDR3 is 16 amino acids. Here the CDR3 DNA reads TGTGCCAGCATTTCGGGACTACTTGAGGGCATAGATGAGCAGTTCTTC. This encodes CASISGLLEGIDEQFF.

The CDR3 is CATSDTGGNQPQHF. DNA for the CDR3: TGTGCCACCAGTGATACGGGAGGCAATCAGCCCCAGCATTTT. The chain employs TRBV24-1 and TRBJ1-5, with D unclear. The CDR3 extends over 14 amino acids. The V gene's germline CDR1 is KGHDR and CDR2 SFDVKD. Trimming cost V 3 bases and J 2 bases, with 7 bases left between them.

The chain has TRBV28 and TRBJ2-7; possibly TRBD1 for D (5 bases). There are 13 residues in the CDR3. Germline V CDR1 and CDR2: MDHEN, SYDVKM. V shed 4 bases and J shed 4 bases, with 11 bases lying between them. CDR3 sequence reads: CASSSAGFYEQYF. The CDR3 bases are TGTGCCAGCAGTTCGGCAGGGTTTTACGAGCAGTACTTC.

This clonotype turned up a few times. The V and J genes are TRBV28 and TRBJ1-2; D is unclear. In germline, CDR1 is MDHEN, CDR2 SYDVKM. This CDR3 is 13 amino acids long. V lost 6 bases, J lost 5 bases, and 13 bases lay in between. CDR3 nucleotides: TGTGCCAGCAGCTCATTGGTCTATTATGGCTACACCTTC. Its translation: CASSSLVYYGYTF.

This clonotype was detected a few times. This chain connects TRBV6-5 to TRBJ2-7, with 11 bases aligning to TRBD2. The CDR3 runs to 16 residues. V shed 0 bases and J 3 bases; nucleotides not matched to a gene: 4. Per the germline V gene, CDR1 is MNHEY and CDR2 is SVGAGI. This CDR3 is CASSYSTLAGDYEQYF. The CDR3 DNA sequence: TGTGCCAGCAGTTACTCCACACTAGCGGGGGACTACGAGCAGTACTTC.